One sample yielded the 30 T cell receptor beta chains listed below, sequenced in a study of CD8 T cells in Susac syndrome. Reverse transcription of about 0.5 to 1 ug RNA used random hexamers. MiXCR, run by TCRdb on the immunoSEQ multiplex PCR reads, gives a single entry per CDR3 protein. Among tens of thousands of distinct CDR3 sequences listed, 95% to 96% were seen once. Material: CD4+ T cells from PBMCs. These receptors originate from a human donor with multiple sclerosis.

This chain connects TRBV7-8 to TRBJ2-3; D gene ambiguous. Germline CDR1 reads SGHVS; CDR2 reads FQNEAQ. This CDR3 is built from 13 residues. Trimming shortened V by 4 bases and J by 2 bases, and 7 bases separated the two germline ends. DNA of the CDR3: TGTGCCAGCAGCTCCCGAGTCACAGATACGCAGTATTTT. Its protein product is CASSSRVTDTQYF.

The chain uses TRBV2 and TRBJ2-2, with 8 bases fitting TRBD2. Germline lookup yields CDR1 SNHLY and CDR2 FYNNEI. This CDR3 spans 16 amino acids. With V trimmed by 6 bases and J by 5 bases, 11 bases remained unmatched. The CDR3 DNA reads TGTGCCAGCAGCGGAGCCGGGGGGGTGAGGACCGGGGAGCTGTTTTTT. Residues: CASSGAGGVRTGELFF.

J is TRBJ2-7 and V is TRBV12-3 or TRBV12-4; D may be TRBD1 or TRBD2 (5 bases each). The CDR3 is made up of 14 amino acids. V was pared by 5 bases and J by 0 bases, with 11 bases between. The CDR3 sequence: CASSIRDGSYEQYF. Written as DNA, the CDR3 is TGTGCCAGCAGTATCCGGGACGGCTCCTACGAGCAGTACTTC.

The chain employs TRBV3-1 and TRBJ2-1; 7 nucleotides align to TRBD2. Germline V gene sequence: CDR1 LGHDT, CDR2 YNNKEL (reference sequence). The CDR3 has 15 residues. Trimming removed 4 bases from V and 1 base from J; junction bases left unmatched: 4. CDR3 loop: CASSPASGSYNEQFF. In nucleotides, the CDR3 is TGTGCCAGCAGCCCCGCTAGCGGTTCCTACAATGAGCAGTTCTTC.

The chain is built from TRBV12-3 or TRBV12-4 and TRBJ2-7; a weak D match, TRBD2 (5 bases). CDR3 size: 15 residues. V shed 3 bases and J shed 0 bases, with 12 bases lying between them. The chain's CDR3 is CASSLSGGSSYEQYF. The CDR3 coding sequence is TGTGCCAGCAGTTTGAGCGGCGGAAGCTCCTACGAGCAGTACTTC.

This sequence joins TRBV29-1 and TRBJ2-1, with D possibly being TRBD1 (6 bases). The germline gives CDR1 SQVTM, CDR2 ANQGSEA. The CDR3 has 13 residues. The V gene lost 4 bases and the J gene lost 4 bases, with 11 bases spanning the gap. CDR3 bases: TGCAGCGTTGGGGGGCTAGTTTACAATGAGCAGTTCTTC. Translated: CSVGGLVYNEQFF.

The rearrangement joins TRBV3-1 to TRBJ1-2; D is uncertain. The length of the CDR3 is 12 residues. In germline, CDR1 is LGHDT, CDR2 YNNKEL (reference sequence). Trimming cost V 0 bases and J 9 bases, with 8 bases left between them. CDR3 sequence reads: CASSQDDSRYTF. CDR3 nucleotides: TGTGCCAGCAGCCAAGATGACTCTCGCTACACCTTC.

The rearrangement links TRBV7-2 to TRBJ2-3, with D unclear. Between the trimmed V and J ends, which lost 5 bases and 8 bases, there was a span of 11 bases. The CDR3 totals 12 residues. In germline, CDR1 is SGHTA, CDR2 FQGNSA. CDR3 coding DNA: TGTGCCAGCAGCGTACCCCAAGGTACGCAGTATTTT. It is translated as CASSVPQGTQYF.

This clonotype was counted once. The chain recombines TRBV28 with TRBJ2-1, with D tentatively TRBD1 (6 bases). The V end lost 4 bases, the J end lost 10 bases, and 11 bases lay between the germline ends. This CDR3 spans 12 amino acids. Germline CDR1 reads MDHEN; CDR2 reads SYDVKM. The CDR3 nucleotides are TGTGCCAGCAGTTCCCACGGGACAGAGCAGTTCTTC. Translated: CASSSHGTEQFF.

The V call is TRBV20-1, the J call TRBJ1-2, with TRBD1 identical over 11 bases. In germline, CDR1 is DFQATT, CDR2 SNEGSKA (reference sequence). The CDR3 totals 12 residues. V lost 6 bases and J lost 10; bases outside the gene matches: 7. The CDR3 DNA reads TGCAGTGCAACGGACAGGGGGCATGACTACACCTTC. Translating gives CSATDRGHDYTF.

The V and J genes are TRBV27 and TRBJ2-7; the match to TRBD2 covers 9 bases. Per germline, CDR1 MNHEY and CDR2 SMNVEV (reference sequence). The CDR3 is made up of 15 amino acids. J was trimmed by 3 bases and V by 4 bases; bases with no gene match: 7. In nucleotides, the CDR3 is TGTGCCAGCAGTTCTCCTAGCGGGGCCAACTACGAGCAGTACTTC. Amino acids: CASSSPSGANYEQYF.

V and J are TRBV7-8 and TRBJ2-7; D is uncertain. CDR3 length: 14 residues. Germline V gene lookup returns CDR1 SGHVS and CDR2 FQNEAQ. V dropped 5 bases and J dropped 2 bases, with 13 bases sitting between them. DNA of the CDR3: TGTGCCAGCAGCCCGGGTCGCCTAACCTACGAGCAGTACTTC. It translates to CASSPGRLTYEQYF.

V gene TRBV5-1 combines with J gene TRBJ2-7; 9 bases align to TRBD1. Germline CDR1 reads SGHRS; CDR2 reads YFSETQ. The CDR3 runs 14 residues. Losses at the gene ends were 4 bases for V and 3 bases for J; bases not matched to a gene: 5. The CDR3 loop is CASSKDRGNYEQYF. DNA of the CDR3: TGCGCCAGCAGCAAGGACAGGGGAAACTACGAGCAGTACTTC.

J is TRBJ1-6 and V is TRBV4-3, with 8 bases fitting TRBD1. The CDR3 is 12 residues long. V was pared by 2 bases and J by 14 bases, with 2 bases of the junction left unmatched. Germline CDR1 reads LGHNA; CDR2 reads YSLEER. The chain's CDR3 is CASSQTGGALHF. CDR3 DNA sequence: TGCGCCAGCAGCCAAACAGGGGGAGCCCTCCACTTT.

J is TRBJ1-1 and V is TRBV5-1; 11 bases are a match to TRBD1. The CDR3 consists of 14 residues. V gave up 5 bases and J gave up 8 bases; unmatched junction bases: 8. Germline CDR1 reads SGHRS; CDR2 reads YFSETQ. The CDR3 here is CASSPDRGLTEAFF. Written as DNA, the CDR3 is TGCGCCAGCAGTCCGGACAGGGGGCTTACAGAAGCTTTCTTT.

This rearrangement joins TRBV10-3 to TRBJ2-3; D gene ambiguous. Germline V gives CDR1 ENHRY, CDR2 SYGVKD. With 11 bases removed from V and 4 bases from J, the gap between germline ends came to 19 bases. This CDR3 has 14 amino acids. Here the CDR3 DNA reads TGTGCCTCCCGCGCCGACGATGGGGCAGATACGCAGTATTTT. Translating it yields CASRADDGADTQYF.

The sample holds one count of this clonotype. The chain links TRBV11-2 to TRBJ1-5; possible D gene TRBD1, 6 bases. Trimming left V 1 base short and J 1 base short, with 17 bases between. This CDR3 contains 18 residues. Germline values: CDR1 SGHAT, CDR2 FQNNGV. CDR3 amino acids: CASSLGAVLTGSNQPQHF. The CDR3 DNA sequence: TGTGCCAGCAGCTTAGGCGCCGTTCTCACAGGGAGCAATCAGCCCCAGCATTTT.

This clonotype showed up just a few times. The CDR3 region is CASSPGQQETQYF. CDR3 nucleotides: TGCGCCAGCAGCCCGGGACAGCAAGAGACCCAGTACTTC. This chain joins TRBV5-1 and TRBJ2-5; TRBD1 aligns across 7 bases. The germline gives CDR1 SGHRS, CDR2 YFSETQ. The CDR3 is 13 amino acids. The V gene end was trimmed by 4 bases and the J gene end by 2 bases; junction bases not matched to a gene: 2.

CDR3 nucleotides: TGTGCCAGCAGTGAAGCGCTCGGGGGTTCGGAGACCCAGTACTTC. Amino acids: CASSEALGGSETQYF. The chain links TRBV2 to TRBJ2-5; the D gene is possibly TRBD2 (6 bases). V was cut by 0 bases and J by 5 bases, with 13 bases left in between. The length of the CDR3 is 15 residues. Germline assignment: CDR1 SNHLY and CDR2 FYNNEI.

V usage is TRBV2 and J usage is TRBJ1-1; maybe TRBD1 (6 bases). V was shortened by 6 bases and J by 1 base, with 27 bases between the two germline ends. Germline V gene data show CDR1 as SNHLY and CDR2 as FYNNEI. This CDR3 comprises 19 residues. The CDR3 bases are TGTGCCAGCAGCAACCTGGACCCGGGACAATGGCCACCGAACACTGAAGCTTTCTTT. This translates into CASSNLDPGQWPPNTEAFF.

V gene TRBV5-4 combines with J gene TRBJ2-6; TRBD1 matches at 7 bases. The CDR3 contains 17 residues. Germline CDR1 SGHNT, CDR2 YYREEE (reference sequence). J gave up 0 bases and V 5 bases, and 8 bases lay outside the gene matches. The CDR3 protein is CASSYGQAYSGANVLTF. The CDR3 DNA follows: TGTGCCAGCAGTTACGGACAGGCATACTCTGGGGCCAACGTCCTGACTTTC. Variable domain in full (rest from reference TRBV5-4 and TRBJ2-6): ETGVTQSPTHLIKTRGQQVTLRCSSQSGHNTVSWYQQALGQGPQFIFQYYREEENGRGNFPPRFSGLQFPNYSSELNVNALELDDSALYLCASSYGQAYSGANVLTFGAGSRLTVL.

The chain recombines TRBV30 with TRBJ1-1, with D possibly being TRBD1 (6 bases). Germline CDR1 and CDR2: GTSNPN and SVGIG (reference sequence). The CDR3 sequence is 13 residues long. Trimming took 5 bases from V and 6 from J, leaving 16 bases between them. In DNA, the CDR3 is TGTGCCTGGCGCCTCGGAGGGGGTGCTGAAGCTTTCTTT. Its translation: CAWRLGGGAEAFF.

The genes are TRBV7-2 and TRBJ1-2; TRBD1 is a possible D gene (5 bases). CDR3 length: 14 residues. V was shortened by 8 bases and J by 1 base, with 14 bases between the two germline ends. CDR1 and CDR2 (germline): SGHTA, FQGNSA. CDR3 in amino acids: CASAPGQGNYGYTF. As DNA, the CDR3 is TGTGCCAGCGCGCCCGGTCAGGGTAACTATGGCTACACCTTC. The whole variable domain, filled in from reference TRBV7-2 and TRBJ1-2, reads GAGVSQSPSNKVTEKGKDVELRCDPISGHTALYWYRQSLGQGLEFLIYFQGNSAPDKSGLPSDRFSAERTGGSVSTLTIQRTQQEDSAVYLCASAPGQGNYGYTFGSGTRLTVV.

This clonotype showed up just once. V usage is TRBV30 and J usage is TRBJ1-1; D is unclear. The CDR3 has 13 amino acids. The ends were cut back, 2 bases at V and 1 base at J, with 8 bases in the middle. The germline V gene has CDR1 GTSNPN and CDR2 SVGIG (reference sequence). As DNA, the CDR3 is TGTGCCTGGAGTCGAAGTTCGAACACTGAAGCTTTCTTT. It encodes CAWSRSSNTEAFF.

The rearrangement links TRBV3-1 to TRBJ1-2; the D is unclear. The CDR3 extends over 15 amino acids. Per germline, CDR1 LGHDT and CDR2 YNNKEL (reference sequence). Between the trimmed V and J ends, which lost 0 bases and 4 bases, there was a span of 12 bases. The CDR3 spells CASSQDVGGFYGYTF. Written as DNA, the CDR3 is TGTGCCAGCAGCCAAGATGTCGGCGGGTTCTATGGCTACACCTTC.

CDR3 protein: CASSSGEGKDTQYF. The CDR3 DNA reads as TGCGCCAGCAGCTCGGGAGAGGGGAAAGATACGCAGTATTTT. The gene calls are TRBV5-1 and TRBJ2-3; perhaps TRBD2 as D (6 bases). Trimming cost V 3 bases and J 5 bases, with 13 bases left between them. CDR3 length: 14 residues. Germline CDR1 is SGHRS and CDR2 is YFSETQ.

The chain carries TRBV6-1 and TRBJ2-3; D gene unclear. Germline V CDR1 and CDR2: MNHNS, SASEGT. Trimming shortened V by 4 bases and J by 8 bases, and 4 bases separated the two germline ends. This CDR3 region has 10 residues. CDR3 region: CASSVGTQYF. The CDR3 DNA sequence: TGTGCCAGCAGTGTTGGTACGCAGTATTTT.

This clonotype appeared once. The chain uses TRBV12-3 or TRBV12-4 and TRBJ2-5; TRBD1 agrees at 7 bases. V lost 5 bases and J lost 1; bases outside the gene matches: 7. The CDR3 is 15 residues long. CDR3 loop: CASSRQGTLQETQYF. The CDR3, as DNA: TGTGCCAGCAGTAGACAGGGAACCCTCCAAGAGACCCAGTACTTC.

As for this clonotype: At one of its ends the junction is not consistent with the germline gene, which may arise from a read error. V is TRBV4-1 and J is TRBJ1-2; possible D gene TRBD1, 6 bases. Germline loops: CDR1 MGHRA, CDR2 YSYEKL. The CDR3 sequence is 15 residues long. CDR3 in DNA: TGCGCCAGCAGTCAAGTCGGGGGCGCAGCCTATGGCTACACCTTC. Translating gives CASSQVGGAAYGYTF.

The rearrangement joins TRBV7-2 to TRBJ1-4, with TRBD1 as a possible D gene (6 bases). There are 12 residues in the CDR3. V was shortened by 5 bases and J by 14 bases, with 15 bases between the two germline ends. Germline lookup yields CDR1 SGHTA and CDR2 FQGNSA. CDR3 protein: CASSGRGGLLFF. DNA of the CDR3: TGTGCCAGCAGCGGCCGTGGGGGGCTTCTGTTTTTT.